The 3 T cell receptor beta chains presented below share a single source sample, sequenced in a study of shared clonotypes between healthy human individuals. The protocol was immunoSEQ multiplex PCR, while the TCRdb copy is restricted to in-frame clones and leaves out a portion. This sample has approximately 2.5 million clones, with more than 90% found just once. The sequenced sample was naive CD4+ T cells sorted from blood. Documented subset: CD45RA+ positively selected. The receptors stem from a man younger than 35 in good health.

The CDR3 here is CASSSPKGRTGELFF. CDR3 DNA: TGTGCCAGCAGTTCCCCTAAGGGGCGCACCGGGGAGCTGTTTTTT. This chain links TRBV6-6 with TRBJ2-2; D is perhaps TRBD1 (5 bases). The V end lost 4 bases, the J end lost 4 bases, and 13 bases lay between the germline ends. Germline loops: CDR1 MNHNY, CDR2 SVGAGI (reference sequence). The CDR3 is 15 amino acids.

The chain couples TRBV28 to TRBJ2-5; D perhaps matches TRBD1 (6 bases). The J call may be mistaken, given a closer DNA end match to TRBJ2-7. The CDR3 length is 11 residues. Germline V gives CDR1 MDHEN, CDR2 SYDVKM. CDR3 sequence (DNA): TGTGCCAGCATCAGGGGCAGCGAGCAGTACTTC. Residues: CASIRGSEQYF.

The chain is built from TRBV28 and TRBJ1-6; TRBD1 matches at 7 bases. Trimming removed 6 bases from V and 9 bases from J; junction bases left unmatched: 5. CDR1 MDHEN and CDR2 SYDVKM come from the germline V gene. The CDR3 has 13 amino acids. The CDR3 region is CASRQSGGSPLHF. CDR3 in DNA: TGTGCCAGCAGGCAATCAGGGGGTTCACCCCTCCACTTT.